The 15 T cell receptor beta chains presented below share a single source sample, sequenced in a study of tumor-infiltrating lymphocytes in primary liver carcinoma. It was from about 19-30 mg of unsorted bulk tissue that RNA and DNA were co-extracted. The template, roughly 550 ng total RNA, yielded TCR beta cDNA made with a constant-region primer. Investigators got TCR beta libraries out of three nested multiplex PCR rounds, done with slightly modified ARM-PCR. PCR rounds one and two used TRBV1-TRBV30 forward primers with a C-beta reverse primer for roughly 9 cycles each. A single record per CDR3 protein comes from TCRdb applying MiXCR to the multiplex PCR reads. The sample lists roughly 55,000 distinct CDR3 sequences; roughly 70% were seen once. Sequencing input: liver tumor tissue from sampling region 2. Subset indicated: tumor region T2, inferior pole. The origin of the receptors is a man between 40 and 49 years old with primary liver carcinoma and hepatitis B virus infection.

This clonotype was seen more than once but under ten times. The V and J genes are TRBV7-8 and TRBJ2-1, with a tentative D call TRBD2 (5 bases). CDR1 and CDR2 from the germline V gene are SGHVS and FQNEAQ. V lost 5 bases, J lost 10 bases, and 15 bases lay in between. This CDR3 contains 13 residues. For the CDR3, the DNA is TGTGCCAGCAGCCTAGGGCGGGCCGGGGAGCAGTTCTTC. Translated: CASSLGRAGEQFF.

This clonotype was recorded at least ten times. The chain uses TRBV6-2 or TRBV6-3 and TRBJ2-7; the D gene is possibly TRBD1 (6 bases). The CDR3 length is 13 residues. The V end was cut by 6 bases, the J end by 4 bases, with 13 bases between. In germline, CDR1 is MNHEY, CDR2 SVGEGT. This chain's CDR3 is CASSTTGWYEQYF. CDR3 nucleotide sequence: TGTGCCAGCAGCACTACAGGGTGGTACGAGCAGTACTTC.

Turning to this clonotype: Just one base apart from a much larger clone, this may be a read error. As DNA, the CDR3 is TGTGCCACCAGTGTTTTTCTAGCGGGACAGTATGAGCAGTTCTTC. This translates into CATSVFLAGQYEQFF. This sequence joins TRBV24-1 and TRBJ2-1; 9 bases are a match to TRBD2. Germline assignment: CDR1 KGHDR and CDR2 SFDVKD. The ends lost 5 bases at V and 8 bases at J; junction bases unmatched: 9. There are 15 residues in the CDR3.

Of note for this clonotype: This may stem from a read error, because a much larger clone lies one nucleotide away. This chain links TRBV6-2 or TRBV6-3 with TRBJ1-2; D not resolved. Germline V lookup: CDR1 MNHEY, CDR2 SVGEGT. The length of the CDR3 is 12 residues. The V end lost 7 bases, the J end lost 4 bases, and 10 bases lay between the germline ends. CDR3 residues: CASIPTAYGYTF. The CDR3 DNA reads as TGTGCCAGCATCCCAACAGCCTATGGCTACACCTTC.

This clonotype was recorded a few times. The junction and the germline gene differ at one end; a read error may be behind it. The chain employs TRBV29-1 and TRBJ1-1; D possibly corresponds to TRBD1 (5 bases). Germline V CDR1 and CDR2: SQVTM, ANQGSEA. The CDR3 runs 15 residues. The CDR3 loop reads CSVGRGWGMNTVAFF. CDR3 nucleotide sequence: TGCAGCGTTGGTAGGGGCTGGGGGATGAACACTGTAGCTTTCTTT.

The chain joins TRBV29-1 to TRBJ2-7; D is possibly TRBD1 (5 bases). Looked up from germline, CDR1 is SQVTM and CDR2 is ANQGSEA. This CDR3 comprises 13 residues. V lost 5 bases to trimming and J lost 5 bases, with 16 bases between them. The CDR3 region has the DNA TGCAGCGTTACCCCGACAGTGCTCCACGAGCAGTACTTC. Its translation is CSVTPTVLHEQYF.

This clonotype was counted once. The junction does not match germline at one end; this may be a read error. The rearrangement uses TRBV12-3 or TRBV12-4 and TRBJ1-2; TRBD1 aligns across 9 bases. There are 15 residues in the CDR3. This chain's CDR3 is CVSSIGQGTNYGYTF. CDR3 DNA: TGTGTCAGCAGCATCGGACAGGGGACAAACTATGGCTACACCTTC.

Of note for this clonotype: A read error may explain this, as a much larger clone is one base away. The chain has TRBV7-9 and TRBJ1-1; D unresolved. This CDR3 contains 11 residues. CDR1 is SEHNR, CDR2 FQNEAQ, per germline (reference sequence). Trimming removed 5 bases at V and 1 base at J, with 2 bases between. CDR3 sequence: CASSTNTEAFF. The CDR3 DNA reads as TGTGCCAGCAGCACGAACACTGAAGCTTTCTTT. The complete variable domain, with remaining parts taken from reference TRBV7-9 and TRBJ1-1, reads DTGVSQNPRHKITKRGQNVTFRCDPISEHNRLYWYRQTLGQGPEFLTYFQNEAQLEKSRLLSDRFSAERPKGSFSTLEIQRTEQGDSAMYLCASSTNTEAFFGQGTRLTVV.

This chain connects TRBV10-2 to TRBJ1-6; D perhaps matches TRBD1 (5 bases). Germline V gene sequence: CDR1 WSHSY, CDR2 SAAADI. The CDR3 runs to 15 residues. Trimming removed 10 bases at V and 8 bases at J, with 21 bases between. The CDR3 DNA reads as TGCGCCATCAGCCGCCGGATAGGGGTCGATTCACCCCTCCACTTT. Translated, it gives CAISRRIGVDSPLHF.

Concerning this clonotype itself: The junction differs from germline at one of its ends, possibly a read error. V usage is TRBV6-5 and J usage is TRBJ2-2, with D possibly TRBD1 on 6 matching bases. Germline assignment: CDR1 MNHEY and CDR2 SVGAGI. This CDR3 is 15 amino acids long. CDR3 region: CVSSKLDRCTGELFF. In DNA form, the CDR3 reads TGTGTCAGCAGTAAACTGGACAGATGCACCGGGGAGCTGTTTTTT.

This chain joins TRBV29-1 and TRBJ2-7, with 8 bases matching TRBD1. The CDR3 has 14 amino acids. Germline V gene sequence: CDR1 SQVTM, CDR2 ANQGSEA. The J segment lost 2 bases and the V segment lost 4 bases, leaving 7 bases of the junction unmatched. This CDR3 is CSVGGQAVPYEQYF. The CDR3 DNA reads TGCAGCGTTGGGGGACAGGCCGTGCCCTACGAGCAGTACTTC.

On this clonotype: An end of the junction does not agree with germline; a read error may underlie this. The chain has TRBV6-1 and TRBJ1-5; D is perhaps TRBD1 (5 bases). CDR3 length: 17 amino acids. From germline, CDR1 is MNHNS and CDR2 SASEGT. In DNA form, the CDR3 reads TGTGCCAACAGTGAAGAGGAGGGGCGCGGATGCAATCAGCCCCATCATTTT. Protein: CANSEEEGRGCNQPHHF.

The rearrangement links TRBV6-5 to TRBJ1-1, with 9 bases lining up with TRBD1. V lost 9 bases to trimming and J lost 8 bases; unmatched junction nucleotides: 10. Germline CDR1 MNHEY, CDR2 SVGAGI. The CDR3 consists of 13 residues. The CDR3 reads CASTRTGEIEAFF. Here the CDR3 DNA reads TGTGCCAGTACTAGGACAGGGGAAATAGAAGCTTTCTTT.

This clonotype occurred a few times. The junction differs from germline at one of its ends, possibly a read error. The chain carries TRBV4-1 and TRBJ1-2; TRBD1 matches at 8 bases. This CDR3 is 14 amino acids long. Germline-derived CDR1 and CDR2 are MGHRA and YSYEKL. The CDR3 DNA follows: TGCTCTAGCAGCCAAGGGGACAGGAACTATGGCTACACATTC. It is translated as CSSSQGDRNYGYTF.

Note on this clonotype: The junction does not match germline at one end; this may be a read error. This chain joins TRBV6-6 and TRBJ2-7; D might be TRBD2 (5 bases). CDR3 size: 15 residues. Germline CDR1 and CDR2: MNHNY and SVGAGI (reference sequence). CDR3 in DNA: TGTGTCAGCAGTTACTCCGGGAAACCTACCTACGAACAGTACTTC. Amino acids: CVSSYSGKPTYEQYF.